The next 23 T cell receptor beta chains were all read from a single sample in a study of blood T cell repertoires in COVID-19. The repertoire was sequenced with immunoSEQ multiplex PCR; TCRdb's copy has only in-frame clones and lacks some. Here the sample spans around 400,000 clones, roughly 80% being singletons. Sequencing used PBMCs or T cells enriched from blood (not recorded which). The receptors shown here come from a woman between 45 and 60 years old who had recovered from COVID-19.

The J gene is TRBJ1-2, the V gene TRBV3-1 (or the pseudogene TRBV3-2); D gene ambiguous. In germline, CDR1 is LGHDT, CDR2 YNNKEL (reference sequence). This CDR3 is built from 16 residues. Trimming took 1 base from V and 4 from J, leaving 16 bases between them. The CDR3 DNA reads TGTGCCAGCAGCCAAGGGGTCTCCTCTGGCGGCTATGGCTACACCTTC. It is translated as CASSQGVSSGGYGYTF.

The chain links TRBV27 to TRBJ1-5; weak D call: TRBD1 (6 bases). Germline-derived CDR1 and CDR2 are MNHEY and SMNVEV (reference sequence). Trimming pared 5 bases from V and 3 bases from J, leaving 11 bases between. This CDR3 contains 14 residues. The CDR3 here is CASSTRQDNQPQHF. The CDR3 coding sequence is TGTGCCAGCAGTACCCGACAGGACAATCAGCCCCAGCATTTT.

The V and J genes are TRBV9 and TRBJ1-1; D not certain. Germline V gene data show CDR1 as SGDLS and CDR2 as YYNGEE. The CDR3 has 14 amino acids. Trimming removed 0 bases at V and 0 bases at J, with 6 bases between. CDR3 DNA: TGTGCCAGCAGCGTAGCCGCAGTGAACACTGAAGCTTTCTTT. Its protein is CASSVAAVNTEAFF. The variable domain in full, completed from reference TRBV9 and TRBJ1-1, reads DSGVTQTPKHLITATGQRVTLRCSPRSGDLSVYWYQQSLDQGLQFLIQYYNGEERAKGNILERFSAQQFPDLHSELNLSSLELGDSALYFCASSVAAVNTEAFFGQGTRLTVV.

The V and J genes are TRBV19 and TRBJ1-1, with a tentative D call TRBD1 (6 bases). Germline-derived CDR1 and CDR2 are LNHDA and SQIVND (reference sequence). The CDR3 has 15 amino acids. V lost 7 bases and J lost 5, with 20 bases in between. Written as DNA, the CDR3 is TGTGCCAGTACCCTTCTACAGGGTTCAGGGACTGAAGCTTTCTTT. Protein product: CASTLLQGSGTEAFF.

The chain uses TRBV28 and TRBJ1-5; D unclear. CDR3 length: 14 residues. V dropped 4 bases and J dropped 3 bases, with 10 bases sitting between them. The germline V gene encodes CDR1 MDHEN and CDR2 SYDVKM. The CDR3 protein is CASSSIQANQPQHF. Written as DNA, the CDR3 is TGTGCCAGCAGTTCCATCCAGGCCAATCAGCCCCAGCATTTT.

In its sample, this clone was seen a few times. The V call is TRBV28, the J call TRBJ1-1; a weak D match, TRBD1 (5 bases). Trimming cost V 6 bases and J 0 bases, with 11 bases left between them. Looked up from germline, CDR1 is MDHEN and CDR2 is SYDVKM. The CDR3 has 14 amino acids. For the CDR3, the DNA is TGTGCCAGCAGCCTAGTAGGGGTGAACACTGAAGCTTTCTTT. Its protein product is CASSLVGVNTEAFF.

CDR3 loop: CASSPTEGASGKLFF. The DNA for the CDR3 is TGTGCCAGCTCACCTACTGAGGGGGCGAGTGGAAAACTGTTTTTT. V is TRBV18 and J is TRBJ1-4, with 7 bases identical to TRBD1. There are 15 residues in the CDR3. V shed 3 bases and J 10 bases; nucleotides not matched to a gene: 11. Germline CDR1 and CDR2: KGHSH and LQKENI.

The chain uses TRBV10-3 and TRBJ1-1, with D perhaps matching TRBD1 (5 bases). V was trimmed by 5 bases and J by 2 bases, leaving 9 bases between them. CDR1 and CDR2 from the germline V gene are ENHRY and SYGVKD. The CDR3 loop spans 13 amino acids. The DNA of the CDR3 is TGTGCCATCAGTCAGGGAACTAACACTGAAGCTTTCTTT. This translates into CAISQGTNTEAFF.

V and J are TRBV2 and TRBJ1-2, with 11 nucleotides matching TRBD1. Trimming cost V 8 bases and J 6 bases; bases outside gene matches: 11. There are 15 residues in the CDR3. The V gene's germline CDR1 is SNHLY and CDR2 FYNNEI. The CDR3 here is CASRRDRGSLDGYTF. The CDR3 region has the DNA TGTGCCAGCCGGCGGGACAGGGGGAGTTTGGATGGCTACACCTTC.

This chain uses TRBV7-3 with TRBJ2-3; 8 bases fit TRBD2. Germline CDR1 and CDR2: SGHTA and FQGTGA. The CDR3 has 14 residues. Trimming took 5 bases from V and 7 from J; bases not matched to a gene: 8. CDR3 sequence: CASSRGAGGNTQYF. The CDR3 coding sequence is TGTGCCAGCAGCCGGGGCGCGGGAGGAAATACGCAGTATTTT.

The J gene is TRBJ1-1, the V gene TRBV3-1 (or the pseudogene TRBV3-2); D gene uncertain. This CDR3 comprises 13 residues. Per germline, CDR1 LGHDT and CDR2 YNNKEL (reference sequence). Trimming left V 3 bases short and J 6 bases short, with 11 bases between. DNA for the CDR3: TGTGCCAGCAGCCAGAAAATGGGAGCTGAAGCTTTCTTT. The encoded protein is CASSQKMGAEAFF.

This rearrangement joins TRBV4-1 to TRBJ1-5; D not resolved. Trimming left V 1 base short and J 0 bases short, with 10 bases between. This CDR3 has 16 amino acids. From germline, CDR1 is MGHRA and CDR2 YSYEKL. DNA of the CDR3: TGCGCCAGCAGCCAAGGGCCAGATTATAGCAATCAGCCCCAGCATTTT. Its protein product is CASSQGPDYSNQPQHF.

This clone came up a few times. The rearrangement links TRBV28 to TRBJ2-7; tentatively, D is TRBD2 (5 bases). V shed 7 bases and J shed 6 bases, with 19 bases lying between them. The CDR3 spans 14 residues. The germline V gene has CDR1 MDHEN and CDR2 SYDVKM. The chain's CDR3 is CASINSGSISEQYF. For the CDR3, the DNA is TGTGCCAGCATAAACTCTGGGAGTATATCCGAGCAGTACTTC.

The J gene is TRBJ1-2, the V gene TRBV5-1; weak D call: TRBD1 (6 bases). This CDR3 region has 14 residues. With 0 bases removed from V and 8 bases from J, the gap between germline ends came to 14 bases. The germline V gene has CDR1 SGHRS and CDR2 YFSETQ. The CDR3 here is CASSLARQGTGYTF. The CDR3 bases are TGCGCCAGCAGCTTGGCCCGGCAGGGGACAGGCTACACCTTC.

In this sample, this clone turned up a few times. The chain uses TRBV29-1 and TRBJ2-2, with a possible D match to TRBD1 (5 bases). The CDR3 totals 13 residues. The germline V gene encodes CDR1 SQVTM and CDR2 ANQGSEA. The V end lost 6 bases, the J end lost 4 bases, and 12 bases lay between the germline ends. DNA of the CDR3: TGCAGCGTCGATCAGGGATTCACCGGGGAGCTGTTTTTT. It encodes CSVDQGFTGELFF.

This clone came up once. This chain's CDR3 is CASSFGTGLTLNSPLHF. In DNA form, the CDR3 reads TGTGCCAGCAGTTTCGGGACAGGACTCACTTTGAATTCACCCCTCCACTTT. The chain recombines TRBV27 with TRBJ1-6; 8 bases agree with TRBD1. This CDR3 has 17 amino acids. Per the germline V gene, CDR1 is MNHEY and CDR2 is SMNVEV (reference sequence). With V trimmed by 3 bases and J by 7 bases, 11 bases remained unmatched.

This chain connects TRBV9 to TRBJ2-3, with 11 nucleotides matching TRBD2. V trimming: 4 bases; J trimming: 4 bases; junction bases outside the gene matches: 5. Germline CDR1 SGDLS, CDR2 YYNGEE. The CDR3 runs 15 residues. The CDR3 loop reads CASSSNSGGADTQYF. The CDR3 DNA is TGTGCCAGCAGCTCGAATAGCGGGGGGGCAGATACGCAGTATTTT.

This chain uses TRBV30 with TRBJ2-7; possible D gene TRBD2, 5 bases. Trimming left V 3 bases short and J 1 base short, with 13 bases between. The CDR3 runs to 14 residues. From germline, CDR1 is GTSNPN and CDR2 SVGIG (reference sequence). The CDR3 DNA follows: TGTGCCTGGAGACCTAGCTTTGGGTCCTACGAGCAGTACTTC. Residues: CAWRPSFGSYEQYF. Full variable domain (remainder filled in from reference TRBV30 and TRBJ2-7): SQTIHQWPATLVQPVGSPLSLECTVEGTSNPNLYWYRQAAGRGLQLLFYSVGIGQISSEVPQNLSASRPQDRQFILSSKKLLLSDSGFYLCAWRPSFGSYEQYFGPGTRLTVT.

J is TRBJ2-7 and V is TRBV6-5, with 7 nucleotides matching TRBD1. V lost 2 bases to trimming and J lost 5 bases; unmatched junction nucleotides: 3. The V gene's germline CDR1 is MNHEY and CDR2 SVGAGI. CDR3 length: 13 residues. CDR3 residues: CASSYVGTDEQYF. The CDR3 bases are TGTGCCAGCAGTTACGTTGGGACAGACGAGCAGTACTTC.

The chain joins TRBV19 to TRBJ1-5; 9 bases match TRBD1. V trimming: 3 bases; J trimming: 6 bases; junction bases outside the gene matches: 9. Germline V gene lookup returns CDR1 LNHDA and CDR2 SQIVND (reference sequence). The CDR3 has 16 residues. The CDR3: CASSMGQGRLSQPQHF. CDR3 in DNA: TGTGCCAGTAGTATGGGACAGGGAAGACTTAGTCAGCCCCAGCATTTT.

The chain uses TRBV7-6 and TRBJ2-2, with 8 nucleotides matching TRBD2. Germline V gene sequence: CDR1 SGHVS, CDR2 FNYEAQ. J gave up 1 base and V 5 bases, and 6 bases lay outside the gene matches. The CDR3 totals 16 residues. CDR3 amino acids: CASSPQSGGNTGELFF. In nucleotides, the CDR3 is TGTGCCAGCAGCCCCCAAAGCGGGGGGAACACCGGGGAGCTGTTTTTT.

This chain uses TRBV3-1 (or the pseudogene TRBV3-2) with TRBJ1-1; TRBD1 matches at 7 bases. J lost 0 bases, V lost 6 bases, and 7 bases had no gene match. The CDR3 runs 15 residues. Germline loops: CDR1 LGHDT, CDR2 YNNKEL (reference sequence). The CDR3 DNA reads TGTGCCAGCAGGCGGGACAGTGGGGTGAACACTGAAGCTTTCTTT. This translates into CASRRDSGVNTEAFF.

CDR3 amino acids: CASSLRQGESPLHF. DNA of the CDR3: TGTGCCAGCAGCCTGCGACAGGGAGAATCACCCCTCCACTTT. The chain employs TRBV11-1 and TRBJ1-6, with 7 bases lining up with TRBD1. The CDR3 loop spans 14 amino acids. Unmatched junction bases numbered 8, after V lost 5 bases and J lost 10 bases. Germline V gives CDR1 SGHAT, CDR2 FQDESV (reference sequence).